The entry below gives a single T cell receptor beta chain sequence along with its context. Its antigen remains unknown. This entry is derived from a study of T cell responses to AZD1222 COVID-19 vaccine. This table comes from immunoSEQ multiplex PCR, and its TCRdb copy is limited to in-frame clones, with some not included. The sample lists some 150,000 clones, 75% to 95% occurring once. Study-wide results and limits: Possibly, clonal diversity was underestimated; donors were largely white British and included more females.

The CDR3 totals 16 residues. V was shortened by 5 bases and J by 0 bases, with 14 bases between the two germline ends. Germline CDR1 reads SGHTA; CDR2 reads FQGNSA. Sequencing used peripheral blood, obtained on day 0 of MenACWY control vaccination. The TCR sequence derives from an adult in good health. The gene calls are TRBV7-2 and TRBJ1-3, with TRBD1 as a possible D gene (5 bases). The CDR3 DNA reads TGTGCCAGCAGCCCCCGCTGGGGGGTCTCTGGAAACACCATATATTTT. Protein sequence: CASSPRWGVSGNTIYF.